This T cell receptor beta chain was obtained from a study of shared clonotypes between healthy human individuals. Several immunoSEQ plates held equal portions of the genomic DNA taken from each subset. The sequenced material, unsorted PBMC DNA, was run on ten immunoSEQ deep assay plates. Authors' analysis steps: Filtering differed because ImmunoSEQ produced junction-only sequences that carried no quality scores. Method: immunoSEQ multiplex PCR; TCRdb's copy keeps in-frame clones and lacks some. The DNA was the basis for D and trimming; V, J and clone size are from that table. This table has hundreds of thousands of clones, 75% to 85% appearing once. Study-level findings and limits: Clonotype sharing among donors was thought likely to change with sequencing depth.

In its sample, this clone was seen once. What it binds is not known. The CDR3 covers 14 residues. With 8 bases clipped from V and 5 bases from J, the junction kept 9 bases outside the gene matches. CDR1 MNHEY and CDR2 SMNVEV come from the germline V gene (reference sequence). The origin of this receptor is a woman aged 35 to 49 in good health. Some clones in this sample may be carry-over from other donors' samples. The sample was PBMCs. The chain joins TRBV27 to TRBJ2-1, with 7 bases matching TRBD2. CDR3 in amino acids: CASYGGRPDNEQFF. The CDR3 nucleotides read TGTGCCAGCTATGGCGGGAGACCTGACAATGAGCAGTTCTTC.